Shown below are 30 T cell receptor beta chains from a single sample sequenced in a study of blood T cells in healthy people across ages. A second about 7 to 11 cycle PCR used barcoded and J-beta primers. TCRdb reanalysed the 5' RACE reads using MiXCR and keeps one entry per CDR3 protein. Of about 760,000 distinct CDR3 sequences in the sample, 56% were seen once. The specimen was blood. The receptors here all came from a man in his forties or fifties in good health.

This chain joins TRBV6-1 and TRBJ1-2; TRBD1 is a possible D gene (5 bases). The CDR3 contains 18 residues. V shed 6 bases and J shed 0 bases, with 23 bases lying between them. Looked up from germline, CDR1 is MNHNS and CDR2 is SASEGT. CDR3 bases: TGTGCCAGCAGCGAACCGGGGACGAGTTGGAGCGCTAACTATGGCTACACCTTC. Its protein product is CASSEPGTSWSANYGYTF.

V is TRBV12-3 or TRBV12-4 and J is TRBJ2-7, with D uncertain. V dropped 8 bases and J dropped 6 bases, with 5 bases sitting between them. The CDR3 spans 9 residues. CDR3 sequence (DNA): TGTGCCAGCTTCTTCGAGCAGTACTTC. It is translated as CASFFEQYF.

The CDR3 region has the DNA TGCAGTGCCGACGGTCCGGGACTAGCGGGACGGGCAGATACGCAGTATTTT. Translated: CSADGPGLAGRADTQYF. This chain uses TRBV20-1 with TRBJ2-3, with TRBD2 matching 13 bases. Per the germline V gene, CDR1 is DFQATT and CDR2 is SNEGSKA (reference sequence). V shed 6 bases and J 4 bases; nucleotides not matched to a gene: 13. This CDR3 comprises 17 residues.

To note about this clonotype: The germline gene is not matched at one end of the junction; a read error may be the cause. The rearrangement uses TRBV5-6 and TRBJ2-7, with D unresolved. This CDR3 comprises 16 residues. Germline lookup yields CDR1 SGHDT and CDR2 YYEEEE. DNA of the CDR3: TGTGCCAGCAGCTCGAATGACGTGATCCCCAGAGAGACCCAGAACTTC. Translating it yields CASSSNDVIPRETQNF.

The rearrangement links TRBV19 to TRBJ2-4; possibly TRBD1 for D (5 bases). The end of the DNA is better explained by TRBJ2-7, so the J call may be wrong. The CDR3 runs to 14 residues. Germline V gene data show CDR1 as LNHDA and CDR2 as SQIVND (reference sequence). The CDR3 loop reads CASSTLREPHEQYF. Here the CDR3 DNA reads TGTGCCAGTAGTACCCTCAGGGAACCCCACGAGCAGTACTTC.

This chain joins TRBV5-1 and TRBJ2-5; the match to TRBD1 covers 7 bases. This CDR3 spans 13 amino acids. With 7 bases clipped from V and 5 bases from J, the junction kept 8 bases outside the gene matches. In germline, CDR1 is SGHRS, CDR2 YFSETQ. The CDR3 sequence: CASGRGLRETQYF. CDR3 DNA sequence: TGCGCCAGCGGTAGGGGGCTGCGGGAGACCCAGTACTTC.

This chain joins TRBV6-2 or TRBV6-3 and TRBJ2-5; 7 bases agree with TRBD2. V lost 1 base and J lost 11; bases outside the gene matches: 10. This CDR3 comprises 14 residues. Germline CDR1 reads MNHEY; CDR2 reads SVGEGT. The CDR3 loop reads CASSYWEGPWEQYF. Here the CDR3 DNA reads TGTGCCAGCAGTTACTGGGAGGGCCCGTGGGAGCAGTACTTC.

The DNA for the CDR3 is TGTGCCAGCGCCTCTACTAGCGGGGGCACAGATACGCAGTATTTT. This encodes CASASTSGGTDTQYF. J is TRBJ2-3 and V is TRBV6-1; 10 nucleotides match TRBD2. The CDR3 covers 15 residues. The V and J ends lost 8 bases and 1 base, in that order; junction bases with no gene match: 6. Looked up from germline, CDR1 is MNHNS and CDR2 is SASEGT.

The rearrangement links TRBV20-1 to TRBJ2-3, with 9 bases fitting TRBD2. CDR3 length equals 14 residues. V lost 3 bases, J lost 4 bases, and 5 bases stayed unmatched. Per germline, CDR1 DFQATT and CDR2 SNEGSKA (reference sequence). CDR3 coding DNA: TGCAGTGCTAGGGGACTAGCAGTTTCAGATACGCAGTATTTT. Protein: CSARGLAVSDTQYF.

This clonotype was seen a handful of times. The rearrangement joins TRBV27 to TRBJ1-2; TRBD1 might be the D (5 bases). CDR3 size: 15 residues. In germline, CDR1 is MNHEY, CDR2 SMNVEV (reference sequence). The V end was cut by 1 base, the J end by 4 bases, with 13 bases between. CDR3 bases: TGTGCCAGCAGTTTATACCCAGGGCTGGGCTATGGCTACACCTTC. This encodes CASSLYPGLGYGYTF.

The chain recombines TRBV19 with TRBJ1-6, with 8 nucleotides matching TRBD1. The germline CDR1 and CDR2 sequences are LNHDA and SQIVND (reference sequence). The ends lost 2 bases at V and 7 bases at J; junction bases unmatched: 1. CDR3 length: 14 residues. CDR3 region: CASSIQGANSPLHF. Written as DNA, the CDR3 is TGTGCCAGTAGTATACAGGGGGCAAATTCACCCCTCCACTTT.

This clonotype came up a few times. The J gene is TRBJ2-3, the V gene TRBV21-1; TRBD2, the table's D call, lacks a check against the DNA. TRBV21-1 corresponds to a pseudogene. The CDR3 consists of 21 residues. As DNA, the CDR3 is TGTGCCAGCATGATCCCTGGGGGGCTAGCGGGAGGTGATCCTGGGTGGAATACGCAGTATTTT. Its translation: CASMIPGGLAGGDPGWNTQYF.

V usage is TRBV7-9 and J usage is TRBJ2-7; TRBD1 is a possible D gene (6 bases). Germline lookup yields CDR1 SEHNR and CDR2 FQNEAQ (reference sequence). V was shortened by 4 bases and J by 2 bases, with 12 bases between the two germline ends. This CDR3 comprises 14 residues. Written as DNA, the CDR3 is TGTGCCAGCAGCTCTCCACAGGGCCCCTACGAGCAGTACTTC. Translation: CASSSPQGPYEQYF.

The chain's CDR3 is CASSHGRTGSTDTQYF. CDR3 sequence (DNA): TGTGCCAGCAGCCATGGGAGGACAGGGTCCACAGATACGCAGTATTTT. This chain links TRBV11-1 with TRBJ2-3; 8 nucleotides match TRBD1. The CDR3 has 16 residues. Germline lookup yields CDR1 SGHAT and CDR2 FQDESV (reference sequence). V shed 5 bases, J shed 2 bases, and the junction held 9 bases outside the gene matches.

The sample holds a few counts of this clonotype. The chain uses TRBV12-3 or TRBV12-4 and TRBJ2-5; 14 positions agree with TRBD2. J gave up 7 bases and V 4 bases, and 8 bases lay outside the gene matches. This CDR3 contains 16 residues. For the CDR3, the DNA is TGTGCCAGCAGTTCAGGACTAGCGGGGGGAACAGGGACCCAGTACTTC. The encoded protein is CASSSGLAGGTGTQYF.

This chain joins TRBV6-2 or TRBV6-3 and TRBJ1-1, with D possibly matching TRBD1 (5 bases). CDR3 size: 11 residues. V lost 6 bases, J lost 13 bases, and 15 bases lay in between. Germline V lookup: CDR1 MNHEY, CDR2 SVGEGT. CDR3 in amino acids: CASSHGAKGFF. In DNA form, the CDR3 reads TGTGCCAGCAGCCACGGGGCAAAAGGTTTCTTT.

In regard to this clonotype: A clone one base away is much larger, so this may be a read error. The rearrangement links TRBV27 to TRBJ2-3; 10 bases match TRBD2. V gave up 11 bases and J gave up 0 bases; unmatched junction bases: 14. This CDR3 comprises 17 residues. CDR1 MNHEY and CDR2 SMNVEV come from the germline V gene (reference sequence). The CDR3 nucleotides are TGTGCCTGCAAGGGGACTAGCGCGTCTACTAGCACAGATACGCAGTATTTT. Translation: CACKGTSASTSTDTQYF.

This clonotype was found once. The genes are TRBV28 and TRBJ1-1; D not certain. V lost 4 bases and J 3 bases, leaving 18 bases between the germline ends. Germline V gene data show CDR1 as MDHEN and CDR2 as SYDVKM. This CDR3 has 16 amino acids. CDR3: CASSSNRPSGDTEAFF. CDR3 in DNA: TGTGCCAGCAGTTCAAACCGGCCCAGCGGGGACACTGAAGCTTTCTTT. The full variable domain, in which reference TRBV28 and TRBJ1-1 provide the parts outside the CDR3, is DVKVTQSSRYLVKRTGEKVFLECVQDMDHENMFWYRQDPGLGLRLIYFSYDVKMKEKGDIPEGYSVSREKKERFSLILESASTNQTSMYLCASSSNRPSGDTEAFFGQGTRLTVV.

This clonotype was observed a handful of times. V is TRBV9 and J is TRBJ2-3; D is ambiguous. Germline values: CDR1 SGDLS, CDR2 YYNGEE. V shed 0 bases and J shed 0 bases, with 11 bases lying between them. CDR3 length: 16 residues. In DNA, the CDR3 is TGTGCCAGCAGCGTAGGGGCGAGCCCTAGCACAGATACGCAGTATTTT. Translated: CASSVGASPSTDTQYF.

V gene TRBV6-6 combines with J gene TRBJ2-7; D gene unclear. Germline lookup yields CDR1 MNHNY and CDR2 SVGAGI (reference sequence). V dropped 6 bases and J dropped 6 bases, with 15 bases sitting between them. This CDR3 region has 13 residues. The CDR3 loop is CASRPSRAGEQYF. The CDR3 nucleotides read TGTGCCAGCAGACCTTCTAGGGCTGGCGAGCAGTACTTC.

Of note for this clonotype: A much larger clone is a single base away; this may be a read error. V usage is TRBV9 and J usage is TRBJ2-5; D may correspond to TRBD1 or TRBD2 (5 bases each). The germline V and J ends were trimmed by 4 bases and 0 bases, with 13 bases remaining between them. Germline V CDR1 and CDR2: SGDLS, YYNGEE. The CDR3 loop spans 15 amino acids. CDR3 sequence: CASSRHRGHQETQYF. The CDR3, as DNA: TGTGCCAGCAGCAGGCATCGGGGACACCAAGAGACCCAGTACTTC.

CDR3 protein: CASSLSILETDTQYF. The CDR3 nucleotides read TGTGCCAGCAGCTTGAGTATCCTGGAGACAGATACGCAGTATTTT. The rearrangement links TRBV5-5 to TRBJ2-3; D call uncertain. There are 15 residues in the CDR3. Looked up from germline, CDR1 is SGHKS and CDR2 is YYEKEE (reference sequence). Trimming took 1 base from V and 3 from J, leaving 12 bases between them.

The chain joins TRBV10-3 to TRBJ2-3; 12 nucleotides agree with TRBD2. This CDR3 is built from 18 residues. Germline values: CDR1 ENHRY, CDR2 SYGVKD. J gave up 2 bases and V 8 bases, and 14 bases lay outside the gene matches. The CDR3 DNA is TGTGCCATCGAATCGAGACTAGCGGGGGCTTCATCCACAGATACGCAGTATTTT. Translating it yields CAIESRLAGASSTDTQYF.

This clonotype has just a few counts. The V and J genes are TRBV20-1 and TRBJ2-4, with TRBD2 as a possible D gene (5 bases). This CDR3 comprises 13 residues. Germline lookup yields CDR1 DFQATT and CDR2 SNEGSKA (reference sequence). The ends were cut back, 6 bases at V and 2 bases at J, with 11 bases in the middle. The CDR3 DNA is TGCAGTGCCTACGGGGATACCAAAAACATTCAGTACTTC. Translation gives CSAYGDTKNIQYF.

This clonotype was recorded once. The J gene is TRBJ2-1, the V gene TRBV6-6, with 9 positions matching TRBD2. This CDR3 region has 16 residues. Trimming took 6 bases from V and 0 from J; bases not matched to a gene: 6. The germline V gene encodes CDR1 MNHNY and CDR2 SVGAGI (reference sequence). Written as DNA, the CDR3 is TGTGCCAGCAGCCCCGGACTAGCGAGCTCCTACAATGAGCAGTTCTTC. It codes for CASSPGLASSYNEQFF.

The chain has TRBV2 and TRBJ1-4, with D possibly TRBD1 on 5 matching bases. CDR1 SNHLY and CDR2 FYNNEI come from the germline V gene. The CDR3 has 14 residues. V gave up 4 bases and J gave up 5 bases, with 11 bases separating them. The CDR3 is CASSGDVGNEKLFF. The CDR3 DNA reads TGTGCCAGCAGTGGGGACGTTGGGAATGAAAAACTGTTTTTT.

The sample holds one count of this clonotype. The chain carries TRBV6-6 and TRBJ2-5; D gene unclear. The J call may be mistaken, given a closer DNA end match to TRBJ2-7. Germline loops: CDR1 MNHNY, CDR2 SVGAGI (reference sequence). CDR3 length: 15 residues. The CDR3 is CASSPLGLGAYEQYF. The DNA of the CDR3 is TGTGCCAGCAGCCCCTTAGGCCTTGGTGCATACGAGCAGTACTTC.

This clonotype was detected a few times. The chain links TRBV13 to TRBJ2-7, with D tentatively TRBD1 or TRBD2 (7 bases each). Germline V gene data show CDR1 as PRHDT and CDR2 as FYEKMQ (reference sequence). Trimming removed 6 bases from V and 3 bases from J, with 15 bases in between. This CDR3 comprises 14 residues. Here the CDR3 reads CASRNQGGNYEQYF. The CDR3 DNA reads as TGTGCCAGCAGAAATCAGGGGGGGAACTACGAGCAGTACTTC.

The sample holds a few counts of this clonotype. The CDR3 protein is CASSLSARGAKNIQYF. CDR3 nucleotides: TGTGCCAGCAGCTTGAGCGCCAGGGGGGCCAAAAACATTCAGTACTTC. The genes are TRBV11-2 and TRBJ2-4, with 7 nucleotides matching TRBD1. This CDR3 is 16 amino acids long. Germline V gene data show CDR1 as SGHAT and CDR2 as FQNNGV. Losses at the gene ends were 3 bases for V and 1 base for J; bases not matched to a gene: 6.

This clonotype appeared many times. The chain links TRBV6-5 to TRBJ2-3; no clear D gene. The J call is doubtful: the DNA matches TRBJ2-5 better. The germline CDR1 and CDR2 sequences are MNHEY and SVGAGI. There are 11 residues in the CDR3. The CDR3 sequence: CASSYVGTQYF. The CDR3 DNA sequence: TGTGCCAGCAGTTACGTCGGGACCCAGTACTTC.